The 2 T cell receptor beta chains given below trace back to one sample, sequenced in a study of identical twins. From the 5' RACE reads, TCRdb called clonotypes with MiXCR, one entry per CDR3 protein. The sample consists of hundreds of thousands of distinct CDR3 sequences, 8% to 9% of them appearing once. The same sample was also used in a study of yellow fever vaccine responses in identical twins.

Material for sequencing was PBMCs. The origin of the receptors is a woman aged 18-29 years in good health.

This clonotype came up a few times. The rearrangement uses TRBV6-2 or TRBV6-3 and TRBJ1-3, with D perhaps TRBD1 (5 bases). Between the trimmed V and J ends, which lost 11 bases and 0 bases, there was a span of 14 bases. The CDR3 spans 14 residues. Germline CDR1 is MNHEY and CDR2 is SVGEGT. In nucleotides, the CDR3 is TGTGCCTGCGGGGGGAATGACTCTGGAAACACCATATATTTT. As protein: CACGGNDSGNTIYF.

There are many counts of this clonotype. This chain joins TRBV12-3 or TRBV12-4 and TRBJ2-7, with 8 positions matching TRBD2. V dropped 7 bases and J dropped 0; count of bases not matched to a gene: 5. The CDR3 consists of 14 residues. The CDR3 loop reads CASNPSGSSYEQYF. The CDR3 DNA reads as TGTGCCAGCAACCCCAGCGGGAGCTCCTACGAGCAGTACTTC.